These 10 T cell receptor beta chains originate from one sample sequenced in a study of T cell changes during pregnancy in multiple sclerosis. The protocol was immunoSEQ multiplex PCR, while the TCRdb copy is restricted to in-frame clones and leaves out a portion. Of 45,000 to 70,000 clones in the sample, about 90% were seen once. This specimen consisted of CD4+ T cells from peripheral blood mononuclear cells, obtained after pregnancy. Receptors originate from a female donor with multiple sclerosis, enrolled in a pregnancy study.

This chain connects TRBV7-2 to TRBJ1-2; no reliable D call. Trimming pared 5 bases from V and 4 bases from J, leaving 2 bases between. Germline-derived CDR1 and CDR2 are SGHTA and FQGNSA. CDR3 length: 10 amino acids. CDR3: CASSLYGYTF. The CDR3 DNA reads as TGTGCCAGCAGCCTCTATGGCTACACCTTC.

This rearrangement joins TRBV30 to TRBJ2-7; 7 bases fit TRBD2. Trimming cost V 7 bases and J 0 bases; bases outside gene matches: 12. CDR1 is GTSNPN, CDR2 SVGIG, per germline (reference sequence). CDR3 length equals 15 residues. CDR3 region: CASRGLAVSSYEQYF. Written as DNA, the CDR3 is TGTGCCTCAAGAGGCCTAGCGGTAAGCTCCTACGAGCAGTACTTC.

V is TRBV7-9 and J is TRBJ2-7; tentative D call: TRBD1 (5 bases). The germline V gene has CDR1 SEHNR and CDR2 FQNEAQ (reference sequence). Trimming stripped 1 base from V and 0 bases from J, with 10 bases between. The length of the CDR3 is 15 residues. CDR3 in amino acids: CASSLEGLSSYEQYF. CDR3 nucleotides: TGTGCCAGCAGCTTAGAGGGGCTGAGCTCCTACGAGCAGTACTTC.

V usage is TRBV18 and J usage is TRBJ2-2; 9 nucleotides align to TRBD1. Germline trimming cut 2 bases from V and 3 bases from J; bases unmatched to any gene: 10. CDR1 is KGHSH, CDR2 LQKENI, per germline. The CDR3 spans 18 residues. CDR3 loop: CASSPERRNRGHTGELFF. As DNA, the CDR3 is TGTGCCAGCTCACCAGAACGGCGAAACAGGGGGCACACCGGGGAGCTGTTTTTT.

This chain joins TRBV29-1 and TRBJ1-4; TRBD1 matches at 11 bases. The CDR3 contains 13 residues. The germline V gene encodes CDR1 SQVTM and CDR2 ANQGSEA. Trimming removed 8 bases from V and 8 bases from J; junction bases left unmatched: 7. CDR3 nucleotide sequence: TGCAGCACGCGGGGGACAGGGGGAGAAAAACTGTTTTTT. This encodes CSTRGTGGEKLFF. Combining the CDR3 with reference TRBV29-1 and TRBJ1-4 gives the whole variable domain SAVISQKPSRDICQRGTSLTIQCQVDSQVTMMFWYRQQPGQSLTLIATANQGSEATYESGFVIDKFPISRPNLTFSTLTVSNMSPEDSSIYLCSTRGTGGEKLFFGSGTQLSVL.

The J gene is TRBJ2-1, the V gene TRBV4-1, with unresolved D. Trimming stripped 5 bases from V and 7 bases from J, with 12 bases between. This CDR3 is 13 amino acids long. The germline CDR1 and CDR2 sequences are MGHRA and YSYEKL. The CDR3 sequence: CASSVLVLNEQFF. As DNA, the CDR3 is TGCGCCAGCAGCGTGTTGGTACTAAATGAGCAGTTCTTC.

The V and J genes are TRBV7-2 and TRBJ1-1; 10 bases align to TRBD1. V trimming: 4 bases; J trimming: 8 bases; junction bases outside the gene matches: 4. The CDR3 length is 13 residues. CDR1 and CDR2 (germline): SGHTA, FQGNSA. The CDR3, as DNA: TGTGCCAGCAGCTCGGGACAGGGGACCGAAGCTTTCTTT. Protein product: CASSSGQGTEAFF. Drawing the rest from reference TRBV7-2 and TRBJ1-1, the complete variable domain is GAGVSQSPSNKVTEKGKDVELRCDPISGHTALYWYRQSLGQGLEFLIYFQGNSAPDKSGLPSDRFSAERTGGSVSTLTIQRTQQEDSAVYLCASSSGQGTEAFFGQGTRLTVV.

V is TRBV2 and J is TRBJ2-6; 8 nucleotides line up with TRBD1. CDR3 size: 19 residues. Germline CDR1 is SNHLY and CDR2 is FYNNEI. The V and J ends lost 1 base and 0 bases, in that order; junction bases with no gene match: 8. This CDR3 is CASSEVRGTGYSGANVLTF. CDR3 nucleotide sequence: TGTGCCAGCAGTGAAGTTAGAGGGACAGGATACTCTGGGGCCAACGTCCTGACTTTC.

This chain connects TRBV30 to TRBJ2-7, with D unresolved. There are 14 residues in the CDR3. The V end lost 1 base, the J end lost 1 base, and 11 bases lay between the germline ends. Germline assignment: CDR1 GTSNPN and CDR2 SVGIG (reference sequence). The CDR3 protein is CAWSAPRLSYEQYF. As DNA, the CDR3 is TGTGCCTGGAGTGCCCCGAGGCTTTCCTACGAGCAGTACTTC.

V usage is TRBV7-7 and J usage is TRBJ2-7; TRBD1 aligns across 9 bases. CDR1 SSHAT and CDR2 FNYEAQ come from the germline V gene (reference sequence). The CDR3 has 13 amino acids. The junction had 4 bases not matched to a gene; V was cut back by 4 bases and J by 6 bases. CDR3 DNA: TGTGCCAGCAGCTCCGGACAGGGGAGCGAGCAGTACTTC. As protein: CASSSGQGSEQYF.